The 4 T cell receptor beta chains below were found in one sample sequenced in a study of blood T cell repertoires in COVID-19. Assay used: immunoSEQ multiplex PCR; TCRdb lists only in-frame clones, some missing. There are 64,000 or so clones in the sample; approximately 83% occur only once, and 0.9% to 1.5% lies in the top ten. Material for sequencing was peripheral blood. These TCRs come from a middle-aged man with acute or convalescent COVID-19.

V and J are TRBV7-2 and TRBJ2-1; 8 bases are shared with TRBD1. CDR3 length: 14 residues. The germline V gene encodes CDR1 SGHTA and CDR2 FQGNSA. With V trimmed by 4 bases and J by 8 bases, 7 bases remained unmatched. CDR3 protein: CASSYQQGVDEQFF. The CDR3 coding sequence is TGTGCCAGCAGCTACCAACAGGGGGTGGATGAGCAGTTCTTC.

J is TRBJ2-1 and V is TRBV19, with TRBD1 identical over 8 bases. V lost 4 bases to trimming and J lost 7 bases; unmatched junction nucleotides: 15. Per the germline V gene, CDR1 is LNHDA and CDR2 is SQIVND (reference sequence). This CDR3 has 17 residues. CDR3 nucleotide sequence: TGTGCCAGTAGTACCGGCCTTGACAGGGGCGAAAGGAATGAGCAGTTCTTC. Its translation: CASSTGLDRGERNEQFF. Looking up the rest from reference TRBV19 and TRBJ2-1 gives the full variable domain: DGGITQSPKYLFRKEGQNVTLSCEQNLNHDAMYWYRQDPGQGLRLIYYSQIVNDFQKGDIAEGYSVSREKKESFPLTVTSAQKNPTAFYLCASSTGLDRGERNEQFFGPGTRLTVL.

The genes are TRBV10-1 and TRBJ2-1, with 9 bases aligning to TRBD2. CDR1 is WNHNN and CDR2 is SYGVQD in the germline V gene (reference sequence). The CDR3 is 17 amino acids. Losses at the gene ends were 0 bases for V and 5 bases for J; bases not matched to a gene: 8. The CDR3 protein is CASSESRASGANNEQFF. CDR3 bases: TGCGCCAGCAGTGAGTCTAGGGCTAGCGGGGCAAACAATGAGCAGTTCTTC.

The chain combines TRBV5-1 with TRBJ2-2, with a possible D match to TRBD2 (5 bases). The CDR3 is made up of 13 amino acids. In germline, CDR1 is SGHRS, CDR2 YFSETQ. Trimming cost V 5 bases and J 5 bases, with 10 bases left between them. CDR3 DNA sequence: TGCGCCAGCAGGGCCCCGGGGACCGGGGAGCTGTTTTTT. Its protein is CASRAPGTGELFF.